This TCR beta chain came from a study of regulatory and conventional T cells in RAG deficiency. The CDR3 loop spans 12 amino acids. With 3 bases removed from V and 7 bases from J, the gap between germline ends came to 7 bases. Germline assignment: CDR1 LNHDA and CDR2 SQIVND (reference sequence). The study's findings and limits: These Omenn syndrome Treg sorts may hold peripherally activated cells instead.

Data came from immunoSEQ multiplex PCR; TCRdb stores just in-frame clones and leaves some out. The table shows around 37,000 clones, with 89% occurring only once. With respect to this clone: As yet, its antigen is unknown.

This sample was also put to use in a study of regulatory T cells. That source adds: Amplification used 52 TRBV primers and 13 TRBJ primers.

This TCR came from a human donor in good health. This rearrangement joins TRBV19 to TRBJ1-5; D is uncertain. The material sequenced was CD8+ T cells sorted from blood. The CDR3 coding sequence is TGTGCCAGTAGTATGGAACGGCAGCCCCAGCATTTT. It is translated as CASSMERQPQHF.